These 13 T cell receptor beta chains were sequenced from one sample in a study of monozygotic twins with inflammatory bowel disease. Reanalyzing the 5' RACE reads, TCRdb keeps one entry per CDR3 protein, without DNA. The sample holds over 150,000 distinct CDR3 sequences. Specimen: blood. These TCRs come from a human donor with ulcerative colitis or Crohn's disease, or a healthy co-twin of an affected twin (not recorded which).

The chain is built from TRBV20-1 and TRBJ2-7. Germline-derived CDR1 and CDR2 are DFQATT and SNEGSKA (reference sequence). CDR3 length: 14 residues. This CDR3 reads CSARDTASSYEQYF.

The chain employs TRBV15 and TRBJ2-7; checking the TCRdb D call of TRBD1 is not possible without DNA. CDR1 and CDR2 (germline): LNHNV, YYDKDF (reference sequence). This CDR3 has 20 amino acids. The CDR3 is CATSRDAGQGFLRDPYEQYF.

The chain is built from TRBV24-1 and TRBJ2-1; lacking DNA, the TRBD1 call made by TCRdb goes unchecked. CDR1 is KGHDR and CDR2 is SFDVKD in the germline V gene. This CDR3 has 16 amino acids. The CDR3 spells CATSDETGTGDNEQFF.

V gene TRBV5-1 combines with J gene TRBJ2-7. Germline V CDR1 and CDR2: SGHRS, YFSETQ. The CDR3 consists of 16 residues. CDR3 in amino acids: CASSWDAAGASYEQYF. The whole variable domain, remainder taken from reference TRBV5-1 and TRBJ2-7, is KAGVTQTPRYLIKTRGQQVTLSCSPISGHRSVSWYQQTPGQGLQFLFEYFSETQRNKGNFPGRFSGRQFSNSRSEMNVSTLELGDSALYLCASSWDAAGASYEQYFGPGTRLTVT.

The rearrangement links TRBV9 to TRBJ1-1. Germline loops: CDR1 SGDLS, CDR2 YYNGEE. The CDR3 totals 14 residues. The CDR3 reads CASSVSPSDTEAFF.

This chain links TRBV20-1 with TRBJ1-2; TCRdb names TRBD1, which stays unverified in the absence of DNA. The V gene's germline CDR1 is DFQATT and CDR2 SNEGSKA (reference sequence). The CDR3 runs 12 residues. The CDR3 reads CSAIRQAAGYTF.

CDR3 protein: CASSLFFRGNTEAFF. The V call is TRBV7-6, the J call TRBJ1-1; TCRdb gives TRBD1 as the D gene, but with no DNA this cannot be confirmed. Per germline, CDR1 SGHVS and CDR2 FNYEAQ. This CDR3 spans 15 amino acids.

This chain joins TRBV6-4 and TRBJ2-7. Germline V lookup: CDR1 MRHNA, CDR2 SNTAGT. The CDR3 totals 15 residues. Here the CDR3 reads CASSDLTVNTYEQYF.

The rearrangement uses TRBV10-3 and TRBJ1-5; TCRdb's assignment of TRBD1 cannot be checked, as there is no DNA. CDR3 length: 15 residues. CDR1 and CDR2 (germline): ENHRY, SYGVKD. CDR3 amino acids: CAISESLSSNQPQHF.

The genes are TRBV9 and TRBJ2-7. CDR3 length: 15 residues. Germline values: CDR1 SGDLS, CDR2 YYNGEE. The CDR3 protein is CASSVEGYNGYEQYF.

The chain is built from TRBV6-1 and TRBJ2-1; with no DNA, the TCRdb D assignment of TRBD2 cannot be verified. Germline-derived CDR1 and CDR2 are MNHNS and SASEGT. The CDR3 consists of 15 residues. The CDR3 is CASSRGLALHNEQFF.

V and J are TRBV4-3 and TRBJ1-2; TCRdb designates TRBD1, a call that cannot be tested without DNA. The germline V gene encodes CDR1 LGHNA and CDR2 YSLEER. The CDR3 runs 16 residues. The CDR3 is CASSTIPSGALYGYTF.

The chain uses TRBV11-2 and TRBJ2-7; lacking DNA, the TRBD2 call made by TCRdb goes unchecked. Germline V gives CDR1 SGHAT, CDR2 FQNNGV. The CDR3 covers 13 residues. CDR3 residues: CASSPGRVYEQYF. Variable domain in full (rest from reference TRBV11-2 and TRBJ2-7): EAGVAQSPRYKIIEKRQSVAFWCNPISGHATLYWYQQILGQGPKLLIQFQNNGVVDDSQLPKDRFSAERLKGVDSTLKIQPAKLEDSAVYLCASSPGRVYEQYFGPGTRLTVT.